The 21 T cell receptor beta chains in this list originate from one sample, sequenced in a study of shared clonotypes between healthy human individuals. The protocol was immunoSEQ multiplex PCR, while the TCRdb copy is restricted to in-frame clones and leaves out a portion. The table has 500,000 to 550,000 clones, 95% to 96% seen once. The sequencing input was naive CD4+ T cells sorted from blood. The subset is: CD45RA+ positively selected. The receptor set was obtained from a woman aged 25 to 45 in good health.

This clone is a singleton in its sample. J is TRBJ2-1 and V is TRBV21-1; TRBD2 reflects the table's D call only, with no check against the DNA. TRBV21-1 is deemed a pseudogene. The CDR3 sequence is 16 residues long. As DNA, the CDR3 is TGTGCCAGCAGACGCCCGGGACTAGCGGAAGATAATGAGCAGTTCTTC. It specifies CASRRPGLAEDNEQFF.

This chain connects TRBV18 to TRBJ2-7, with 9 positions matching TRBD2. Looked up from germline, CDR1 is KGHSH and CDR2 is LQKENI. Losses at the gene ends were 2 bases for V and 5 bases for J; bases not matched to a gene: 7. This CDR3 spans 15 amino acids. CDR3: CASSPVAGEGNEQYF. In DNA, the CDR3 is TGTGCCAGCTCACCAGTAGCGGGAGAAGGTAACGAGCAGTACTTC.

This sequence joins TRBV29-1 and TRBJ2-7; 13 bases fit TRBD2. The CDR3 runs to 14 residues. The germline CDR1 and CDR2 sequences are SQVTM and ANQGSEA. With 7 bases clipped from V and 5 bases from J, the junction kept 8 bases outside the gene matches. The CDR3 DNA follows: TGCAGCGGCCGGACTAGCGGGAGAGGCAACGAGCAGTACTTC. It translates to CSGRTSGRGNEQYF.

V is TRBV4-1 and J is TRBJ1-1; no clear D. There are 14 residues in the CDR3. CDR1 is MGHRA, CDR2 YSYEKL, per germline. Trimming removed 7 bases at V and 5 bases at J, with 17 bases between. DNA for the CDR3: TGCGCCAGCACCCCGATGGGGTCCGGGACTGAAGCTTTCTTT. Its protein is CASTPMGSGTEAFF.

DNA for the CDR3: TGTGCCAGCAGTGCCCACGTTGACTACAATGAGCAGTTCTTC. It yields the protein CASSAHVDYNEQFF. V and J are TRBV6-6 and TRBJ2-1; D gene uncertain. The CDR3 extends over 14 amino acids. The V gene lost 5 bases and the J gene lost 3 bases, with 11 bases spanning the gap. CDR1 is MNHNY, CDR2 SVGAGI, per germline (reference sequence).

This rearrangement joins TRBV7-9 to TRBJ2-3; D unclear. V shed 6 bases and J shed 2 bases, with 6 bases lying between them. Germline assignment: CDR1 SEHNR and CDR2 FQNEAQ (reference sequence). The length of the CDR3 is 12 residues. In nucleotides, the CDR3 is TGTGCCAGCAGTCCTTACACAGATACGCAGTATTTT. Its protein product is CASSPYTDTQYF.

V usage is TRBV28 and J usage is TRBJ1-5; 10 bases agree with TRBD1. The CDR3 totals 16 residues. Germline values: CDR1 MDHEN, CDR2 SYDVKM. The V segment lost 4 bases and the J segment 9 bases; nucleotides outside the gene matches: 12. This CDR3 reads CASSSLGTGASWPQHF. DNA of the CDR3: TGTGCCAGCAGTTCCCTTGGGACAGGGGCCTCCTGGCCCCAGCATTTT. The full variable domain, with the rest looked up from reference TRBV28 and TRBJ1-5, is DVKVTQSSRYLVKRTGEKVFLECVQDMDHENMFWYRQDPGLGLRLIYFSYDVKMKEKGDIPEGYSVSREKKERFSLILESASTNQTSMYLCASSSLGTGASWPQHFGDGTRLSIL.

The rearrangement links TRBV5-1 to TRBJ2-5; TRBD1 might be the D (6 bases). The better agreement between TRBJ2-7 and the DNA end casts doubt on the J call. CDR3 length: 14 amino acids. Germline V gives CDR1 SGHRS, CDR2 YFSETQ. CDR3 nucleotides: TGCGCCAGCAGCTCGACAGGACAAACCTACGAGCAGTACTTC. Its protein is CASSSTGQTYEQYF.

The chain employs TRBV7-9 and TRBJ2-1; TRBD2 matches at 8 bases. The J segment lost 8 bases and the V segment lost 5 bases, leaving 11 bases of the junction unmatched. The germline V gene encodes CDR1 SEHNR and CDR2 FQNEAQ (reference sequence). This CDR3 region has 15 residues. The DNA for the CDR3 is TGTGCCAGCAGCGCAAACGGGAGGGCTGTTGATGAGCAGTTCTTC. Translating it yields CASSANGRAVDEQFF.

This sequence joins TRBV5-1 and TRBJ2-5, with 12 nucleotides matching TRBD1. The junction had 4 bases not matched to a gene; V was cut back by 4 bases and J by 3 bases. Per the germline V gene, CDR1 is SGHRS and CDR2 is YFSETQ. The CDR3 is made up of 15 amino acids. The CDR3 coding sequence is TGCGCCAGCAGCCCCGGGACAGGGGGCAAAGAGACCCAGTACTTC. Protein product: CASSPGTGGKETQYF.

This rearrangement joins TRBV29-1 to TRBJ1-1; D is ambiguous. The CDR3 is 12 amino acids. The V and J ends lost 0 bases and 11 bases respectively, with 13 bases between them. The germline V gene has CDR1 SQVTM and CDR2 ANQGSEA. CDR3 sequence reads: CSVEDGRAGAFF. The CDR3 DNA reads TGCAGCGTTGAAGATGGACGGGCGGGCGCTTTCTTT.

The V gene is TRBV4-2, the J gene TRBJ2-7; 13 positions match TRBD2. The CDR3 spans 15 residues. Trimming took 4 bases from V and 8 from J; bases not matched to a gene: 8. CDR1 and CDR2 (germline): LGHNA, YNFKEQ. The CDR3 loop reads CASSPRTSGSAQQYF. The CDR3 DNA sequence: TGTGCCAGCAGCCCGAGGACTAGCGGGAGTGCCCAGCAGTACTTC.

This rearrangement joins TRBV18 to TRBJ1-2; D may be TRBD1 (5 bases). The length of the CDR3 is 13 residues. In germline, CDR1 is KGHSH, CDR2 LQKENI. V was trimmed by 6 bases and J by 5 bases, leaving 13 bases between them. DNA of the CDR3: TGTGCCAGCTCCCCCGAGGGGAGATATGGCTACACCTTC. This gives the protein CASSPEGRYGYTF.

As DNA, the CDR3 is TGTGCCAGCAGTGGGGACAGCTTCACCTTC. Translated: CASSGDSFTF. The V gene is TRBV6-6, the J gene TRBJ1-2, with 7 bases identical to TRBD1. The ends lost 5 bases at V and 13 bases at J; junction bases unmatched: 4. Germline CDR1 and CDR2: MNHNY and SVGAGI (reference sequence). The CDR3 extends over 10 amino acids.

This chain joins TRBV6-5 and TRBJ2-7; 9 nucleotides match TRBD1. The CDR3 runs to 14 residues. The V gene's germline CDR1 is MNHEY and CDR2 SVGAGI. Losses at the gene ends were 5 bases for V and 7 bases for J; bases not matched to a gene: 9. DNA of the CDR3: TGTGCCAGCAGTAGGGAACAGGGGGCTGGGGAGCAGTACTTC. Protein: CASSREQGAGEQYF.

The chain combines TRBV28 with TRBJ2-5; a possible D gene is TRBD1 (6 bases). The J call is doubtful: the DNA matches TRBJ2-7 better. This CDR3 has 14 amino acids. The germline gives CDR1 MDHEN, CDR2 SYDVKM. DNA for the CDR3: TGTGCCAGCAGCCTGGACAGCGGCTCCTACGAGCAGTACTTC. Translated: CASSLDSGSYEQYF.

This clone came up once. The rearrangement links TRBV7-9 to TRBJ2-7, with D unresolved. The CDR3 is 12 amino acids. Trimming took off 3 bases at V and 6 bases at J, with 9 bases between the two ends. CDR1 is SEHNR, CDR2 FQNEAQ, per germline (reference sequence). As DNA, the CDR3 is TGTGCCAGCAGCTTGGTACAGACCGAGCAGTACTTC. Its protein product is CASSLVQTEQYF.

This clone has a single count. This chain uses TRBV6-1 with TRBJ1-3; tentatively, D is TRBD1 (5 bases). The germline V gene has CDR1 MNHNS and CDR2 SASEGT. The CDR3 runs 16 residues. The V end was cut by 3 bases, the J end by 0 bases, with 12 bases between. The CDR3, as DNA: TGTGCCAGCAGTGATGGGGGTGTGAGCTCTGGAAACACCATATATTTT. It encodes CASSDGGVSSGNTIYF.

The CDR3 sequence is CASSPWDRVELDGYTF. For the CDR3, the DNA is TGTGCCAGCAGTCCTTGGGACAGGGTGGAGTTAGATGGCTACACCTTC. The V gene is TRBV28, the J gene TRBJ1-2; 9 bases align to TRBD1. V trimming: 5 bases; J trimming: 6 bases; junction bases outside the gene matches: 13. CDR1 and CDR2 (germline): MDHEN, SYDVKM. This CDR3 region has 16 residues.

V usage is TRBV4-1 and J usage is TRBJ1-1; no clear D gene. The V end was cut by 5 bases, the J end by 1 base, with 8 bases between. Per germline, CDR1 MGHRA and CDR2 YSYEKL. CDR3 size: 13 residues. The CDR3 protein is CASSFDKNTEAFF. The DNA for the CDR3 is TGCGCCAGCAGCTTTGACAAGAACACTGAAGCTTTCTTT.

The J gene is TRBJ2-7, the V gene TRBV6-6; 10 nucleotides match TRBD1. The CDR3 consists of 15 residues. Looked up from germline, CDR1 is MNHNY and CDR2 is SVGAGI (reference sequence). The trim removed 6 bases at V and 0 bases at J, leaving 5 bases unmatched. The CDR3: CASSPDRGLSYEQYF. In nucleotides, the CDR3 is TGTGCCAGCAGCCCTGACAGGGGGCTCTCCTACGAGCAGTACTTC.